This T cell receptor (beta chain) is drawn from a study of OX40 agonist ivuxolimab in advanced cancers. Study summary: As their treatment, patients were administered ivuxolimab, an agonistic anti-OX40 (CD134) antibody.

The trim removed 7 bases at V and 6 bases at J, leaving 9 bases unmatched. This CDR3 spans 15 amino acids. Germline V gene lookup returns CDR1 MGHRA and CDR2 YSYEKL. This clone was counted a few times. The antigen remains undetermined. Study-wide results and limits: Some of the nonresponding patients also showed low levels of normalized T-cell clonal expansion. CD4+ and CD8+ T cells in blood underwent clonal expansion by week 6 at 0.1 to 3.0 mg/kg. In general, CD8+ T cells held more expanded clones than CD4+ did, on average.

Clones were read by immunoSEQ multiplex PCR, and TCRdb kept only the in-frame ones, dropping some. In the table there are 56,000 or so clones, about 84% of which are singletons. The chain employs TRBV4-1 and TRBJ2-2; the match to TRBD1 covers 9 bases. The origin of this receptor is an adult with an advanced solid tumor such as melanoma, head and neck, liver or kidney cancer. The material was CD4+ or CD8+ T cells sorted from blood, obtained in a trial of the OX40 agonist ivuxolimab. The CDR3 coding sequence is TGCGCCAGCAACCCGTCGGGACAGGGTCCCGGGGAGCTGTTTTTT. This sequence encodes CASNPSGQGPGELFF.